These 16 T cell receptor beta chains were all obtained from the same sample, sequenced in a study of beta chain features in type 1 diabetes. The investigators reverse transcribed all of the isolated RNA, so they sequenced expressed TCRB transcripts. Profiled with immunoSEQ multiplex PCR; TCRdb holds only in-frame clones, not every one. The sample has about 180,000 clones; around 13% are singletons. The sample comprised central memory CD4+ T cells from blood. These receptors all stem from a woman aged 18-35 years in good health.

Turning to this clone: This likely stems from a read error, as it lies one base from a far larger clone. Other DNA sequences from this sample encode an identical CDR3 as well. V usage is TRBV11-2 and J usage is TRBJ1-3; D not resolved. V was trimmed by 5 bases and J by 0 bases, leaving 17 bases between them. The CDR3 spans 17 residues. CDR1 is SGHAT, CDR2 FQNNGV, per germline. The CDR3 coding sequence is TGTGCCAGCAGCCAAGATCACATACAGAGCTCTGGAAACACCATATATTTT. It codes for CASSQDHIQSSGNTIYF.

This clone has more than one count but fewer than ten. This chain joins TRBV11-2 and TRBJ2-7; 8 positions match TRBD1. The V and J ends lost 4 bases and 3 bases, in that order; junction bases with no gene match: 8. CDR3 length equals 15 residues. Per the germline V gene, CDR1 is SGHAT and CDR2 is FQNNGV. CDR3 region: CASSSDRATLYEQYF. CDR3 coding DNA: TGTGCCAGCAGCTCGGACAGGGCTACCCTCTACGAGCAGTACTTC.

This clone has more than one count but fewer than ten. The chain is built from TRBV30 and TRBJ2-3; 16 bases align to TRBD2. Looked up from germline, CDR1 is GTSNPN and CDR2 is SVGIG (reference sequence). The CDR3 contains 17 residues. V lost 7 bases, J lost 2 bases, and 9 bases stayed unmatched. For the CDR3, the DNA is TGTGCCTTGTACGGGACTAGCGGGAGGGCTTCCACAGATACGCAGTATTTT. Its protein product is CALYGTSGRASTDTQYF.

The chain is built from TRBV5-4 and TRBJ1-3, with D possibly TRBD1 on 5 matching bases. V was pared by 0 bases and J by 4 bases, with 8 bases between. The CDR3 extends over 14 amino acids. Germline CDR1 is SGHNT and CDR2 is YYREEE (reference sequence). This chain's CDR3 is CASSLVTGGNTIYF. CDR3 nucleotides: TGTGCCAGCAGCTTGGTCACAGGAGGAAACACCATATATTTT.

CDR3: CASSEKLSYGELFF. CDR3 DNA sequence: TGTGCCAGCAGTGAAAAGCTATCCTACGGGGAGCTGTTTTTT. V and J are TRBV2 and TRBJ2-2; D remains unclear. Germline V gene lookup returns CDR1 SNHLY and CDR2 FYNNEI. The CDR3 is made up of 14 amino acids. The V end was cut by 2 bases, the J end by 7 bases, with 11 bases between.

V and J are TRBV18 and TRBJ2-7; D is unclear. The CDR3 contains 15 residues. CDR1 is KGHSH and CDR2 is LQKENI in the germline V gene. Trimming stripped 6 bases from V and 0 bases from J, with 15 bases between. The CDR3 loop is CASSRDIASSYEQYF. Written as DNA, the CDR3 is TGTGCCAGCTCGCGAGACATTGCCTCCTCCTACGAGCAGTACTTC.

The chain combines TRBV30 with TRBJ2-1, with a possible D match to TRBD2 (5 bases). Trimming pared 5 bases from V and 3 bases from J, leaving 14 bases between. This CDR3 contains 14 residues. The germline gives CDR1 GTSNPN, CDR2 SVGIG (reference sequence). DNA of the CDR3: TGTGCCTGGGCCCCCCTCAGCGGCTACAATGAGCAGTTCTTC. Amino acid sequence: CAWAPLSGYNEQFF.

The table lists this clone with a few counts. The chain links TRBV7-2 to TRBJ1-1, with TRBD1 matching over 9 bases. This CDR3 is built from 16 residues. Germline CDR1 SGHTA, CDR2 FQGNSA. J lost 5 bases, V lost 4 bases, and 11 bases had no gene match. CDR3 bases: TGTGCCAGCAGCTATTACAGGGGGCTCTCGGGGACTGAAGCTTTCTTT. Encoded protein: CASSYYRGLSGTEAFF.

This chain links TRBV28 with TRBJ1-5; D ambiguous. Trimming removed 7 bases from V and 0 bases from J, with 16 bases in between. Germline V gives CDR1 MDHEN, CDR2 SYDVKM. This CDR3 has 16 residues. This CDR3 reads CASTLGGWSSNQPQHF. The CDR3 coding sequence is TGTGCCAGCACGCTAGGCGGCTGGAGTAGCAATCAGCCCCAGCATTTT.

The rearrangement links TRBV10-3 to TRBJ2-5; no definite D call. The germline gives CDR1 ENHRY, CDR2 SYGVKD. Trimming shortened V by 2 bases and J by 4 bases, and 5 bases separated the two germline ends. The CDR3 sequence is 12 residues long. In nucleotides, the CDR3 is TGTGCCATCAGTGAGACGCGAGAGACCCAGTACTTC. As protein: CAISETRETQYF.

The V call is TRBV6-6, the J call TRBJ2-1; 7 positions match TRBD2. The CDR3 contains 14 residues. The ends lost 8 bases at V and 4 bases at J; junction bases unmatched: 8. CDR1 and CDR2 from the germline V gene are MNHNY and SVGAGI (reference sequence). This CDR3 reads CASLRDYQYNEQFF. In DNA, the CDR3 is TGTGCCAGCCTCCGGGACTACCAGTACAATGAGCAGTTCTTC.

The V gene is TRBV2, the J gene TRBJ2-7; 7 positions match TRBD2. With 8 bases clipped from V and 0 bases from J, the junction kept 10 bases outside the gene matches. Germline V CDR1 and CDR2: SNHLY, FYNNEI. The CDR3 covers 15 residues. CDR3 sequence: CASRLGGTSSYEQYF. The CDR3 nucleotides are TGTGCCAGCCGTCTGGGAGGGACCAGCTCCTACGAGCAGTACTTC.

This clone has a handful of counts. The V call is TRBV11-2, the J call TRBJ2-6; D might be TRBD1 (6 bases). This CDR3 is built from 16 residues. V lost 7 bases to trimming and J lost 1 base, with 14 bases between them. Germline values: CDR1 SGHAT, CDR2 FQNNGV. The CDR3 protein is CASTDPGASGANVLTF. CDR3 coding DNA: TGTGCCAGCACGGACCCAGGGGCATCTGGGGCCAACGTCCTGACTTTC.

This clone was observed a few times. The chain has TRBV6-6 and TRBJ1-3; 7 bases match TRBD1. The junction had 4 bases not matched to a gene; V was cut back by 5 bases and J by 3 bases. The CDR3 totals 14 residues. Germline loops: CDR1 MNHNY, CDR2 SVGAGI (reference sequence). CDR3 region: CASSEDRNGNTIYF. For the CDR3, the DNA is TGTGCCAGCAGTGAGGACAGGAATGGAAACACCATATATTTT.

In DNA, the CDR3 is TGTGCCAGTAGCAGACAGAAAGAGACCCAGTACTTC. This encodes CASSRQKETQYF. The chain has TRBV19 and TRBJ2-5, with D perhaps TRBD1 (5 bases). Germline V lookup: CDR1 LNHDA, CDR2 SQIVND (reference sequence). The CDR3 has 12 amino acids. Trimming pared 6 bases from V and 3 bases from J, leaving 8 bases between.

This clone was seen only a few times. The chain employs TRBV6-5 and TRBJ2-1; 9 positions match TRBD1. The CDR3 runs 14 residues. Trimming cost V 6 bases and J 8 bases; bases outside gene matches: 8. Germline assignment: CDR1 MNHEY and CDR2 SVGAGI. DNA of the CDR3: TGTGCCAGCAGCCGGGACAGGGAGGTCCATGAGCAGTTCTTC. Residues: CASSRDREVHEQFF.